A single sample gave rise to the 30 T cell receptor beta chains below, sequenced in a study of naive and memory T cell subsets. The beta constant-region primer was an equimolar mix of two oligonucleotides covering TRBC1 and TRBC2. TCRdb independently ran MiXCR on the UMI-ligation and nested PCR reads; one entry per CDR3 protein. In the table there are about 85,000 distinct CDR3 sequences, around 12% of which are singletons. Sequences were obtained from central memory CD4+ T cells from blood. The receptors were sampled from a human donor in good health.

This clonotype appeared a few times. The V call is TRBV7-9, the J call TRBJ2-7; TRBD1 might be the D (5 bases). Trimming cost V 1 base and J 5 bases, with 12 bases left between them. CDR1 and CDR2 (germline): SEHNR, FQNEAQ (reference sequence). This CDR3 has 14 amino acids. CDR3 region: CASSLGARADEQYF. The CDR3 region has the DNA TGTGCCAGCAGCTTAGGAGCCAGGGCCGACGAGCAGTACTTC.

In DNA form, the CDR3 reads TGTGCCAGTGGAGGGTTCTCCTACGAGCAGTACTTC. Translation gives CASGGFSYEQYF. The chain uses TRBV28 and TRBJ2-7, with a tentative D call TRBD2 (6 bases). CDR1 is MDHEN, CDR2 SYDVKM, per germline. CDR3 length: 12 amino acids. Trimming pared 9 bases from V and 0 bases from J, leaving 9 bases between.

The table lists this clonotype with many counts. This sequence joins TRBV7-9 and TRBJ2-5; D is ambiguous. The CDR3 consists of 16 residues. The germline gives CDR1 SEHNR, CDR2 FQNEAQ (reference sequence). V was pared by 4 bases and J by 4 bases, with 19 bases between. Here the CDR3 reads CASSSSPGSRVETQYF. The CDR3 DNA reads TGTGCCAGCAGCTCCTCCCCCGGATCTAGGGTAGAGACCCAGTACTTC.

Only a few counts were recorded for this clonotype. The chain couples TRBV12-3 or TRBV12-4 to TRBJ2-1, with D tentatively TRBD1 (7 bases). Trimming took 5 bases from V and 8 from J, leaving 31 bases between them. This CDR3 region has 19 residues. DNA for the CDR3: TGTGCCAGCAGTGGTCAGGGGGGCGGTATGGCGGGATCGTTCGATGAGCAGTTCTTC. Translation gives CASSGQGGGMAGSFDEQFF.

This clonotype was seen a few times. The V gene is TRBV29-1, the J gene TRBJ1-5; no clear D gene. This CDR3 has 12 amino acids. Germline-derived CDR1 and CDR2 are SQVTM and ANQGSEA. V dropped 0 bases and J dropped 10 bases, with 10 bases sitting between them. This CDR3 reads CSVEDFAGPQHF. The DNA of the CDR3 is TGCAGCGTTGAAGATTTCGCGGGCCCCCAGCATTTT.

The V and J genes are TRBV7-9 and TRBJ2-7; D unresolved. Germline CDR1 and CDR2: SEHNR and FQNEAQ (reference sequence). The V gene lost 2 bases and the J gene lost 0 bases, with 5 bases spanning the gap. CDR3 length: 13 residues. The DNA of the CDR3 is TGTGCCAGCAGCTTACAGTTCTCCTACGAGCAGTACTTC. As protein: CASSLQFSYEQYF.

In this sample, this clonotype turned up a few times. The J gene is TRBJ2-7, the V gene TRBV5-1; perhaps D is TRBD1 or TRBD2 (5 bases each). This CDR3 region has 14 residues. V lost 1 base and J 5 bases, leaving 13 bases between the germline ends. Germline loops: CDR1 SGHRS, CDR2 YFSETQ. The chain's CDR3 is CASSLTGPGNEQYF. The CDR3 DNA follows: TGCGCCAGCAGCTTGACAGGTCCGGGAAACGAGCAGTACTTC.

This clonotype was detected ten times or more. This rearrangement joins TRBV21-1 to TRBJ2-5; the D call in the table, TRBD2, was not verified against the DNA. TRBV21-1 is a pseudogene segment. This CDR3 region has 21 residues. The CDR3 bases are TGTGCCAGCAGCAAATCGGGCGCCGGGAGGCGCGTTCGGAAACCAAGGGAGACCCAGTACTTC. As protein: CASSKSGAGRRVRKPRETQYF.

This clonotype occurred once. This sequence joins TRBV29-1 and TRBJ1-2; 8 positions match TRBD1. Germline V gene sequence: CDR1 SQVTM, CDR2 ANQGSEA. The CDR3 sequence is 13 residues long. V lost 5 bases and J lost 4; bases outside the gene matches: 6. For the CDR3, the DNA is TGCAGCGTTAGCCCGACAGGGGTCTATGGCTACACCTTC. Protein: CSVSPTGVYGYTF.

In this sample, this clonotype turned up many times. This chain connects TRBV20-1 to TRBJ2-3; possibly TRBD1 or TRBD2 for D (5 bases each). Germline CDR1 reads DFQATT; CDR2 reads SNEGSKA (reference sequence). The CDR3 covers 15 residues. The CDR3 loop is CSAVGQTRETYTQYF. The CDR3 coding sequence is TGCAGCGCAGTTGGACAAACAAGGGAGACTTATACGCAGTATTTT.

This rearrangement joins TRBV5-1 to TRBJ2-7; D could derive from TRBD1 or TRBD2 (6 bases each). Per the germline V gene, CDR1 is SGHRS and CDR2 is YFSETQ. V was trimmed by 3 bases and J by 7 bases, leaving 17 bases between them. The CDR3 totals 14 residues. The CDR3 loop reads CASSSGAGNVEQYF. CDR3 sequence (DNA): TGCGCCAGCAGCTCGGGGGCCGGAAATGTGGAGCAGTACTTC.

This clonotype is classed as medium-sized. The rearrangement uses TRBV20-1 and TRBJ2-3; D gene uncertain. Germline V gives CDR1 DFQATT, CDR2 SNEGSKA (reference sequence). V was shortened by 0 bases and J by 0 bases, with 7 bases between the two germline ends. The CDR3 contains 14 residues. CDR3 in amino acids: CSAREITSTDTQYF. The CDR3, as DNA: TGCAGTGCTAGAGAAATCACTAGCACAGATACGCAGTATTTT.

This clonotype was seen at least ten times. The chain recombines TRBV5-1 with TRBJ2-2, with D possibly being TRBD1 (5 bases). CDR1 and CDR2 from the germline V gene are SGHRS and YFSETQ. The ends were cut back, 0 bases at V and 7 bases at J, with 13 bases in the middle. CDR3 size: 15 residues. CDR3 bases: TGCGCCAGCAGCTTGGACAGGTCTACGGTCGGGGAGCTGTTTTTT. As protein: CASSLDRSTVGELFF.

This clonotype was seen only a few times. The J gene is TRBJ1-5, the V gene TRBV2; no reliable D call. This CDR3 is 13 amino acids long. Trimming pared 8 bases from V and 4 bases from J, leaving 12 bases between. From germline, CDR1 is SNHLY and CDR2 FYNNEI. As DNA, the CDR3 is TGTGCCAGCGGGAGGGTTGATAATCAGCCCCAGCATTTT. Translation gives CASGRVDNQPQHF. Variable domain in full (rest from reference TRBV2 and TRBJ1-5): EPEVTQTPSHQVTQMGQEVILRCVPISNHLYFYWYRQILGQKVEFLVSFYNNEISEKSEIFDDQFSVERPDGSNFTLKIRSTKLEDSAMYFCASGRVDNQPQHFGDGTRLSIL.

The chain couples TRBV29-1 to TRBJ2-7; D might be TRBD1 (5 bases). The CDR3 loop spans 12 amino acids. V dropped 5 bases and J dropped 2 bases, with 10 bases sitting between them. The V gene's germline CDR1 is SQVTM and CDR2 ANQGSEA. The CDR3 spells CSVQGSTYEQYF. CDR3 bases: TGCAGCGTTCAGGGATCGACCTACGAGCAGTACTTC.

This clonotype was observed a handful of times. The chain uses TRBV16 and TRBJ2-1; D is unresolved. This CDR3 is built from 12 residues. V lost 4 bases, J lost 11 bases, and 12 bases lay in between. Germline V lookup: CDR1 KGHSY, CDR2 FQNENV. CDR3 sequence (DNA): TGTGCCAGCAGCCTAGAGCCGACGAAGCAGTTCTTC. Residues: CASSLEPTKQFF.

The chain links TRBV28 to TRBJ2-3; weak D call: TRBD2 (7 bases). Germline CDR1 and CDR2: MDHEN and SYDVKM. V lost 4 bases to trimming and J lost 6 bases, with 20 bases between them. The CDR3 length is 16 residues. CDR3 nucleotides: TGTGCCAGCAGTTGGGGGGGGCAAACCCATCGTGATACGCAGTATTTT. Translated: CASSWGGQTHRDTQYF.

The CDR3 DNA reads as TGCAGTGCCGAGACTAGCGGCACAGATACGCAGTATTTT. Residues: CSAETSGTDTQYF. V and J are TRBV20-1 and TRBJ2-3, with 8 positions matching TRBD2. CDR1 is DFQATT and CDR2 is SNEGSKA in the germline V gene (reference sequence). The V gene end was trimmed by 6 bases and the J gene end by 1 base; junction bases not matched to a gene: 3. CDR3 length: 13 residues.

In its sample, this clonotype was seen many times. The chain carries TRBV6-2 or TRBV6-3 and TRBJ2-1; D might be TRBD2 (6 bases). The CDR3 length is 16 residues. CDR1 MNHEY and CDR2 SVGEGT come from the germline V gene. Trimming took off 5 bases at V and 1 base at J, with 15 bases between the two ends. In nucleotides, the CDR3 is TGTGCCAGCAGTCCCTCCAGCGGGCGATCCTACAATGAGCAGTTCTTC. Translating it yields CASSPSSGRSYNEQFF.

This clonotype was detected many times. This rearrangement joins TRBV29-1 to TRBJ2-7; 8 bases are shared with TRBD2. J lost 4 bases, V lost 6 bases, and 8 bases had no gene match. The CDR3 totals 13 residues. The V gene's germline CDR1 is SQVTM and CDR2 ANQGSEA. The CDR3 DNA is TGCAGCGTCAGAAAACGGGAGGGGTACGAGCAGTACTTC. Protein sequence: CSVRKREGYEQYF.

The gene calls are TRBV28 and TRBJ2-1, with TRBD2 matching over 9 bases. CDR1 and CDR2 from the germline V gene are MDHEN and SYDVKM. This CDR3 spans 12 amino acids. Germline trimming cut 6 bases from V and 6 bases from J; bases unmatched to any gene: 0. The chain's CDR3 is CASRLAGNEQFF. For the CDR3, the DNA is TGTGCCAGCAGACTAGCGGGCAATGAGCAGTTCTTC.

This clonotype was observed a handful of times. The rearrangement joins TRBV24-1 to TRBJ2-5; the D is unclear. The CDR3 loop spans 12 amino acids. Trimming pared 5 bases from V and 4 bases from J, leaving 7 bases between. CDR1 and CDR2 (germline): KGHDR, SFDVKD. The CDR3, as DNA: TGTGCCACCAGTGGGGGTGGAGAGACCCAGTACTTC. Encoded protein: CATSGGGETQYF.

This clonotype has more than one count but fewer than ten. The rearrangement uses TRBV7-2 and TRBJ2-3; possibly TRBD1 for D (5 bases). This CDR3 is 14 amino acids long. Germline V CDR1 and CDR2: SGHTA, FQGNSA. Trimming stripped 1 base from V and 4 bases from J, with 9 bases between. In DNA form, the CDR3 reads TGTGCCAGCAGCTTAGTATCGACAGCAGATACGCAGTATTTT. It yields the protein CASSLVSTADTQYF.

The J gene is TRBJ1-4, the V gene TRBV7-2; 7 positions match TRBD1. CDR1 SGHTA and CDR2 FQGNSA come from the germline V gene. This CDR3 has 15 amino acids. J was trimmed by 8 bases and V by 0 bases; bases with no gene match: 6. CDR3 sequence reads: CASSLAAQGYEKLFF. CDR3 bases: TGTGCCAGCAGCTTAGCGGCACAGGGGTACGAAAAACTGTTTTTT.

In this sample, this clonotype turned up a few times. This chain joins TRBV7-2 and TRBJ2-2; TRBD1 is a possible D gene (6 bases). This CDR3 has 16 amino acids. V lost 3 bases to trimming and J lost 4 bases, with 15 bases between them. Germline CDR1 reads SGHTA; CDR2 reads FQGNSA. The CDR3 protein is CASSFTQTGITGELFF. In DNA form, the CDR3 reads TGTGCCAGCAGCTTTACCCAAACAGGGATCACCGGGGAGCTGTTTTTT.

Many counts were recorded for this clonotype. The chain couples TRBV20-1 to TRBJ2-5; D call uncertain. The CDR3 length is 13 residues. CDR1 DFQATT and CDR2 SNEGSKA come from the germline V gene (reference sequence). V was clipped by 6 bases and J by 4 bases, with 15 bases between them. The CDR3, as DNA: TGCAGTGCACCACCTGGTGGCGGAGAGACCCAGTACTTC. Amino acids: CSAPPGGGETQYF.

The chain employs TRBV3-1 and TRBJ2-2; a weak D match, TRBD1 (5 bases). V was cut by 10 bases and J by 0 bases, with 12 bases left in between. This CDR3 spans 14 amino acids. CDR1 and CDR2 from the germline V gene are LGHDT and YNNKEL (reference sequence). The CDR3 DNA sequence: TGTGCCATCTGGACATCCCCGAACACCGGGGAGCTGTTTTTT. This translates into CAIWTSPNTGELFF. Looking up the rest from reference TRBV3-1 and TRBJ2-2 gives the full variable domain: DTAVSQTPKYLVTQMGNDKSIKCEQNLGHDTMYWYKQDSKKFLKIMFSYNNKELIINETVPNRFSPKSPDKAHLNLHINSLELGDSAVYFCAIWTSPNTGELFFGEGSRLTVL.

At least ten counts were recorded for this clonotype. V usage is TRBV2 and J usage is TRBJ2-7; 8 nucleotides align to TRBD1. The germline CDR1 and CDR2 sequences are SNHLY and FYNNEI. The ends lost 7 bases at V and 10 bases at J; junction bases unmatched: 12. The CDR3 is 13 residues long. The CDR3 nucleotides read TGTGCCAGCAACCCTAACATGGACAGGGAACAGTACTTC. It specifies CASNPNMDREQYF. The full variable domain, completed using reference TRBV2 and TRBJ2-7, is EPEVTQTPSHQVTQMGQEVILRCVPISNHLYFYWYRQILGQKVEFLVSFYNNEISEKSEIFDDQFSVERPDGSNFTLKIRSTKLEDSAMYFCASNPNMDREQYFGPGTRLTVT.

This clonotype was counted between two and nine times. The V and J genes are TRBV14 and TRBJ1-4; 7 bases match TRBD1. This CDR3 contains 13 residues. V trimming: 6 bases; J trimming: 8 bases; junction bases outside the gene matches: 6. Looked up from germline, CDR1 is SGHDN and CDR2 is FVKESK. The DNA for the CDR3 is TGTGCCAGCAGTCGCGACAGGGCCGAAAAACTGTTTTTT. Amino acid sequence: CASSRDRAEKLFF.

The chain is built from TRBV12-3 or TRBV12-4 and TRBJ2-3; D may be TRBD2 (6 bases). CDR3 length: 16 residues. Trimming cost V 2 bases and J 9 bases, with 21 bases left between them. CDR3 nucleotide sequence: TGTGCCAGCAGTTTAAGTCTTGGGGGACTCAGAGACACGCAGTATTTT. This translates into CASSLSLGGLRDTQYF.